This TCR beta chain was identified during a study of persistence of HIV-infected CD4 T cells. Study-wide background: Isolated cells were CMV- and HIV-1 Gag-responding CD4+ T cells.

Study-level points and caveats: TCR analyses could not target the rare provirus-carrying CMV-responding cells. Antigen-responding cells were enriched for degenerate expanded CDR3beta sequences. Compared with CD3/CD28-stimulated cells, CMV- and Gag-responding cells showed lower TCRbeta richness.

In regard to this clone: Antigen specificity is unknown.

Cells were stimulated with overlapping HIV-1 Gag 15-mer peptides. Sorted nonresponding memory CD4+ T cells were CD40L-negative, CD69-negative, CD45RO-high. The V gene lost 8 bases and the J gene lost 7 bases, with 11 bases spanning the gap. This CDR3 has 11 amino acids. Sequencing used immunoSEQ version 4 in survey mode. TCRdb's copy holds only in-frame clones and misses some; the assay was immunoSEQ multiplex PCR. The sample contains some 39,000 clones, approximately 78% of which appear only once. The chain combines TRBV12-3 or TRBV12-4 with TRBJ1-1; no clear D gene. This specimen was cultured CD4+ T cells from PBMCs, taken from a patient who received antiretroviral therapy. The origin of this receptor is an adult with HIV. The donor label of this sample is uncertain. The CDR3 DNA follows: TGTGCCAGCGGAAGAAGGAGTGAAGCTTTCTTT. Translation gives CASGRRSEAFF.